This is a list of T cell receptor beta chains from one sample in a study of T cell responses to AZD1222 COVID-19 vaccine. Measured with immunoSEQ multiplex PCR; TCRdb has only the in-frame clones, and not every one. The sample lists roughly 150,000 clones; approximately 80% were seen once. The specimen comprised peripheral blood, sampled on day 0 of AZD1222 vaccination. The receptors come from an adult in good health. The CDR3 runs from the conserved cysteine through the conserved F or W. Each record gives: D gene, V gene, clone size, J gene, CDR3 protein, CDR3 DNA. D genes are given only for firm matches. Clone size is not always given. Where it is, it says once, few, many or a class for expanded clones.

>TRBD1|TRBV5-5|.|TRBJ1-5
CASSSRTGGNQPQHF
TGTGCCAGCAGCAGTAGGACAGGGGGCAATCAGCCCCAGCATTTT
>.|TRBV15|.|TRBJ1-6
CATSREMGSGGSPLHF
TGTGCCACCAGCAGAGAAATGGGGAGCGGCGGTTCACCCCTCCACTTT
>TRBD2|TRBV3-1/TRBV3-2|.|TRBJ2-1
CASSQDPGGGAYNEQFF
TGTGCCAGCAGCCAAGATCCCGGCGGGGGGGCGTACAATGAGCAGTTCTTC
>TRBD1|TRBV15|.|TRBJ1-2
CATSRDLGGTGGNYGYTF
TGTGCCACCAGCAGAGACCTAGGGGGAACAGGGGGGAACTATGGCTACACCTTC
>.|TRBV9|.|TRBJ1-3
CASSGSGGSGNTIYF
TGTGCCAGCAGCGGAAGCGGGGGGTCTGGAAACACCATATATTTT
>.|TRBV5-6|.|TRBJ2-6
CASSLRRQGGIPGANVLTF
TGTGCCAGCAGCTTGAGGAGGCAGGGGGGTATTCCTGGGGCCAACGTCCTGACTTTC
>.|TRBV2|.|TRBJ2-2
CASYEGRGPSGTGELFF
TGTGCCAGCTACGAAGGGAGAGGCCCCTCCGGCACCGGGGAGCTGTTTTTT
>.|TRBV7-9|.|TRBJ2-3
CASSQAASTDTQYF
TGTGCCAGCAGCCAAGCAGCTAGCACAGATACGCAGTATTTT
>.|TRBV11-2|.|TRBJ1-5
CASSPVNSNQPQHF
TGTGCCAGCAGCCCAGTTAATAGCAATCAGCCCCAGCATTTT
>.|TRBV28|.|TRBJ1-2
CAVSDVPNYGYTF
TGTGCCGTGTCGGATGTACCAAACTATGGCTACACCTTC
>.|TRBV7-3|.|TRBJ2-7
CASSLRVNPSEQYF
TGTGCCAGCAGCTTAAGAGTCAATCCTTCCGAGCAGTACTTC
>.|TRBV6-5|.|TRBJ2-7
CASRQGGNSYEQYF
TGTGCCAGCCGGCAGGGGGGAAACTCCTACGAGCAGTACTTC
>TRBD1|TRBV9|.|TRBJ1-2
CASSVRDRGTGGYTF
TGTGCCAGCAGCGTTAGGGACAGGGGTACTGGTGGCTACACCTTC
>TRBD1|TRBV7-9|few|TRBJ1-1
CASSLGRGQGGTEAFF
TGTGCCAGCAGCTTAGGCCGGGGACAGGGTGGCACTGAAGCTTTCTTT
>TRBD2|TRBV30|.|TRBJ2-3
CAWSRGGDTDTQYF
TGTGCCTGGAGTCGGGGGGGGGACACAGATACGCAGTATTTT
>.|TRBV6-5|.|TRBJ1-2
CASRPVTGDYGYTF
TGTGCCAGCAGGCCTGTGACAGGAGACTATGGCTACACCTTC
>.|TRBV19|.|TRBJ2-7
CASTIGPSHEQYF
TGTGCCAGTACCATCGGTCCGTCTCACGAGCAGTACTTC
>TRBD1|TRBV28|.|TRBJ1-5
CASRGQEGFAPQHF
TGTGCCAGCAGGGGACAGGAGGGCTTCGCGCCCCAGCATTTT
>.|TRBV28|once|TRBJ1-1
CASSLRRSKAFF
TGTGCCAGCAGTTTACGAAGGTCGAAAGCTTTCTTT
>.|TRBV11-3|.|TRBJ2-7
CASSKFRLPGYEQYF
TGTGCCAGCAGTAAATTTAGACTCCCCGGGTACGAGCAGTACTTC
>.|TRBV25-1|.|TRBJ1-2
CASSRGVNYGYTF
TGTGCCAGCAGTAGGGGGGTGAACTATGGCTACACCTTC
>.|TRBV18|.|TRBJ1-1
CASSPNMKRSTEAFF
TGTGCCAGCTCACCTAATATGAAGAGGAGCACTGAAGCTTTCTTT
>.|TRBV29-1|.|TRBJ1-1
CSVGQLNRHPNTEAFF
TGCAGCGTTGGTCAGCTAAACAGGCACCCGAACACTGAAGCTTTCTTT
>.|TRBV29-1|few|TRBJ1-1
CSAATGLNTEAFF
TGCAGCGCCGCTACGGGTTTGAACACTGAAGCTTTCTTT
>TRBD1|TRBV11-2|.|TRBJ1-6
CASSANKGTVYNSPLHF
TGTGCCAGCAGCGCTAATAAAGGGACAGTTTATAATTCACCCCTCCACTTT
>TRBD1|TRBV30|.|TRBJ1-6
CAWSVKGGTGGSPLHF
TGTGCCTGGAGTGTAAAGGGTGGGACAGGGGGTTCACCCCTCCACTTT
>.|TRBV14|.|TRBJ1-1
CASSLRAVIEEAFF
TGTGCCAGCAGCCTGAGGGCAGTCATCGAAGAAGCTTTCTTT
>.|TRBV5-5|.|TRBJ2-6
CASSLGVKVQGSGANVLTF
TGTGCCAGCAGCTTGGGGGTCAAGGTCCAAGGCTCTGGGGCCAACGTCCTGACTTTC
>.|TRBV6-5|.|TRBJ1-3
CASSSRTGNSGNTIYF
TGTGCCAGCAGTTCACGTACAGGAAACTCTGGAAACACCATATATTTT
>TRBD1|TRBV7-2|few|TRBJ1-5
CASSTGQGKGQPQHF
TGTGCCAGCAGCACCGGACAGGGGAAGGGTCAGCCCCAGCATTTT
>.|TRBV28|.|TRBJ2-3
CASKGPSTDTQYF
TGTGCCAGCAAAGGACCTAGCACAGATACGCAGTATTTT
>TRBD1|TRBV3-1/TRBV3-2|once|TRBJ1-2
CASSPDRASDGYTF
TGTGCCAGCAGCCCTGACAGGGCCAGCGATGGCTACACCTTC
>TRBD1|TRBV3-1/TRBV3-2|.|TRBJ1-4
CASSLSGGTNEKLFF
TGTGCCAGCAGCCTCTCAGGGGGGACTAATGAAAAACTGTTTTTT
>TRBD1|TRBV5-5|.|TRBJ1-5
CASSPGGANQPQHF
TGTGCCAGCAGTCCAGGGGGCGCCAATCAGCCCCAGCATTTT
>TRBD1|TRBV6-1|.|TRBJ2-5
CASNGRGGRETQYF
TGTGCCAGCAATGGCCGAGGGGGCAGAGAGACCCAGTACTTC
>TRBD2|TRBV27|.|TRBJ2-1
CASSTRAGGDYNEQFF
TGTGCCAGCAGTACCCGAGCGGGGGGGGATTACAATGAGCAGTTCTTC
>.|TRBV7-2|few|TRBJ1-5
CASSLYMADNQPQHF
TGTGCCAGCAGCTTATATATGGCAGACAATCAGCCCCAGCATTTT
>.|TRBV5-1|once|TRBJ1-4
CASSLGGLTNEKLFF
TGCGCCAGCAGCCTTGGGGGGTTAACTAATGAAAAACTGTTTTTT
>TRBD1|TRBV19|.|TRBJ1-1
CASSIQGAWVNTEAFF
TGTGCCAGTAGTATCCAGGGGGCTTGGGTGAACACTGAAGCTTTCTTT
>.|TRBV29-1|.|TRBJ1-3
CSGRIGSSGNTIYF
TGCAGCGGTAGAATAGGGAGCTCTGGAAACACCATATATTTT
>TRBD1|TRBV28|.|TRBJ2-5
CASTPGTGVQETQYF
TGTGCCAGCACCCCCGGGACAGGCGTCCAAGAGACCCAGTACTTC
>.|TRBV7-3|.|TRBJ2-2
CASSPTKLTGELFF
TGTGCCAGCAGTCCGACTAAGCTCACCGGGGAGCTGTTTTTT
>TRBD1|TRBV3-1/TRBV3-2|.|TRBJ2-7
CASSQGGTVYEQYF
TGTGCCAGCAGCCAAGGAGGGACAGTCTACGAGCAGTACTTC
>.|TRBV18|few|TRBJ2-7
CASSPLPRDLGYEQYF
TGTGCCAGCTCACCACTTCCCAGGGACTTGGGCTACGAGCAGTACTTC
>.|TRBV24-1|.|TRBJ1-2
CATSDGGRANYGYTF
TGTGCCACCAGTGATGGCGGCAGGGCTAACTATGGCTACACCTTC
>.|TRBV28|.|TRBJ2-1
CASSLPDYNEQFF
TGTGCCAGCAGTCTACCCGACTACAATGAGCAGTTCTTC
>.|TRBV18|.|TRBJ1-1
CASSPPWLFRQINTEAFF
TGTGCCAGCTCACCACCGTGGCTATTCAGACAGATTAACACTGAAGCTTTCTTT